This T cell receptor beta chain was recorded in a study of T cells in localized non-small cell lung cancer. Notes on the study in general: Clonality of T cells reached its maximum in uninvolved adjacent lung, surpassing tumor. Because sequencing included only one region (of the tumor), heterogeneity remains possible.

Germline lookup yields CDR1 SGHRS and CDR2 YFSETQ. CDR3 length equals 16 residues. J lost 1 base, V lost 3 bases, and 6 bases had no gene match. Sequencing used immunoSEQ multiplex PCR; TCRdb keeps in-frame clones, though not all of them. The table records 13,000 or so clones, approximately 86% of them present only once. Comments on this clone: The antigen remains unidentified.

The sequenced sample was peripheral blood, obtained before any cancer treatment. The sequence was obtained from a male donor at least 60 years old with stage III lung adenocarcinoma. The chain joins TRBV5-1 to TRBJ2-7, with TRBD1 matching 11 bases. The CDR3 DNA reads as TGCGCCAGCAGCTCATTCCGGGACAGGGGGTCCTACGAGCAGTACTTC. Translating gives CASSSFRDRGSYEQYF.